This T cell receptor beta chain was sequenced for a study of shared clonotypes between healthy human individuals. Overall study results and limits: Non-shared clonotypes had lower generation probabilities than those shared by all four donors. Clonotype sharing across a few donors was observed for 4% to 6.5% of naive CD4 clonotypes.

A remark on this clone: Its antigen remains unknown.

The repertoire was sequenced with immunoSEQ multiplex PCR; TCRdb's copy has only in-frame clones and lacks some. The repertoire holds just over 2,000,000 clones, with over 85% as singletons. The CDR3 is made up of 14 amino acids. Unmatched junction bases numbered 2, after V lost 4 bases and J lost 4 bases. The germline CDR1 and CDR2 sequences are MDHEN and SYDVKM. The V gene is TRBV28, the J gene TRBJ1-3; 9 bases fit TRBD1. Sequencing was carried out using naive CD4+ T cells sorted from blood. Subset meaning: CD45RA+ positively selected. This clonotype was obtained from a man in his late teens or twenties in good health. The DNA for the CDR3 is TGTGCCAGCAGTTCCGGGACAGGGGGAAACACCATATATTTT. Amino acids: CASSSGTGGNTIYF.